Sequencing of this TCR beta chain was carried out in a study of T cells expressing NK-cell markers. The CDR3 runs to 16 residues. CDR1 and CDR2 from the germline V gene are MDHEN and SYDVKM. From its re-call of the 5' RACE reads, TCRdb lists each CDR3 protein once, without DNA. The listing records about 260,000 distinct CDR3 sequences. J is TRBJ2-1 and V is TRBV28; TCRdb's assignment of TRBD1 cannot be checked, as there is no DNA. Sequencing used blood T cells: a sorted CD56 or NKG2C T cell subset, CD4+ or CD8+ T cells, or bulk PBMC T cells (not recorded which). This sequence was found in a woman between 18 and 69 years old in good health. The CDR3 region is CASIHRGQGGVSEQFF.